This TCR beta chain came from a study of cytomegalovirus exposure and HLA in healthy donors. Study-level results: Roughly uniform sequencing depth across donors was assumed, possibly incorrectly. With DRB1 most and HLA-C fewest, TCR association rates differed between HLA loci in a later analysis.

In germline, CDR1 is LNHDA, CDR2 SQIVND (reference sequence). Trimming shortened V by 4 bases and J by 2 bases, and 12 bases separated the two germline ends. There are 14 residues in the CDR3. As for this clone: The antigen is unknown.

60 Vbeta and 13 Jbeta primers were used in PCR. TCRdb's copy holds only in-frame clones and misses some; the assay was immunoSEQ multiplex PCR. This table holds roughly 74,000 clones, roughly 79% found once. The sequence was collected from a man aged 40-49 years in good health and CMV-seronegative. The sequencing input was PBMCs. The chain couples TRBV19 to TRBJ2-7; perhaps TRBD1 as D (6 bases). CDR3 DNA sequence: TGTGCCAGTAGTAGGGACACAATTACCTACGAGCAGTACTTC. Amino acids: CASSRDTITYEQYF.